This TCR beta chain was found in a study of immune characterization of retroperitoneal liposarcoma. TCRdb fed the PCR reads into MiXCR, producing one record per CDR3 protein. The repertoire holds more than 10,000 distinct CDR3 sequences, approximately 25% seen once, with 9.1% in the top ten. Germline V CDR1 and CDR2: MNHNS, SASEGT. There are 14 residues in the CDR3. Trimming removed 7 bases from V and 2 bases from J; junction bases left unmatched: 7. In this sample, this clonotype is medium-sized. Sequencing used tumor tissue. The V and J genes are TRBV6-1 and TRBJ2-5, with 7 bases that match TRBD1. The clonotype was recovered from a female donor with retroperitoneal liposarcoma. The CDR3 loop reads CASTKTGQQETQYF. Written as DNA, the CDR3 is TGTGCCAGCACTAAGACGGGACAGCAAGAGACCCAGTACTTC.